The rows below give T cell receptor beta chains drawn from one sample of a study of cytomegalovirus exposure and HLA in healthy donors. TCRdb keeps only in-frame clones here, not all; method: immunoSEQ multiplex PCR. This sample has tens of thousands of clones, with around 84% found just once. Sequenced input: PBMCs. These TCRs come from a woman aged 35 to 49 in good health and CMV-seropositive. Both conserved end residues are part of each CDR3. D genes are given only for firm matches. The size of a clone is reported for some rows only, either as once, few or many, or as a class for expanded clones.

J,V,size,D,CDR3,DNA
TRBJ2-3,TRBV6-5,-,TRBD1,CASLVRTGVTDTQYF,TGTGCCAGCCTCGTAAGGACAGGAGTCACAGATACGCAGTATTTT
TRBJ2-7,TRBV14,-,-,CASSHLTRPHEQYF,TGTGCCAGCAGCCACCTTACTAGACCCCACGAGCAGTACTTC
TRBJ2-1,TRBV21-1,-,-,CASSKARTSGLNEQFF,TGTGCCAGCAGCAAAGCGAGGACTAGCGGTCTCAATGAGCAGTTCTTC
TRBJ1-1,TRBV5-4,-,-,CASSQKRGNTEAFF,TGTGCCAGCAGTCAAAAAAGGGGAAACACTGAAGCTTTCTTT
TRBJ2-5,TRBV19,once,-,CASSMLTSQETQYF,TGTGCCAGTAGTATGTTGACATCCCAAGAGACCCAGTACTTC
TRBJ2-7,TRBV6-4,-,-,CARRGDSPYEQYF,TGTGCCAGAAGGGGGGACAGCCCCTACGAGCAGTACTTC
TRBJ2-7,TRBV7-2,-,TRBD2,CASSSLAGRDEQYF,TGTGCCAGCAGCTCTTTAGCGGGAAGGGACGAGCAGTACTTC
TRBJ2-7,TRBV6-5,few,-,CASKGGTHNPYEQYF,TGTGCCAGCAAGGGGGGGACACATAACCCCTACGAGCAGTACTTC
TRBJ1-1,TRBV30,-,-,CAWRTRGGDTEAFF,TGTGCCTGGAGGACCCGGGGGGGGGACACTGAAGCTTTCTTT
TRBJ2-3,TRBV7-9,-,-,CASSPQGRETDTQYF,TGTGCCAGCAGCCCCCAGGGGAGAGAGACAGATACGCAGTATTTT
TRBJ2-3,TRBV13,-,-,CASSPSTDTQYF,TGTGCCAGCAGCCCGTCCACAGATACGCAGTATTTT
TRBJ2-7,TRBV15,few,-,CATSTLTGYEQYF,TGTGCCACCAGCACTTTGACAGGCTACGAGCAGTACTTC
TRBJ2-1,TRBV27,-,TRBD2,CASTPGGTSHVLEQFF,TGTGCCAGCACCCCAGGCGGGACTAGCCACGTTCTTGAGCAGTTCTTC
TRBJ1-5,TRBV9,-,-,CASSVRGYQPQHF,TGTGCCAGCAGCGTACGGGGATATCAGCCCCAGCATTTT
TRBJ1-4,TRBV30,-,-,CAWTSGATNEKLFF,TGTGCCTGGACATCGGGAGCTACTAATGAAAAACTGTTTTTT
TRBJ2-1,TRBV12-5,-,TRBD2,CASGLQTHLRTSGMGVEQFF,TGTGCTAGTGGTCTACAAACCCACCTTCGGACTAGCGGGATGGGTGTTGAGCAGTTCTTC
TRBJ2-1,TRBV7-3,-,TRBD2,CASSPNPLAGVKNEQFF,TGTGCCAGCAGCCCAAACCCCCTAGCGGGAGTTAAGAATGAGCAGTTCTTC
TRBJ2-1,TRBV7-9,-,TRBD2,CASSSSGTYNEQFF,TGTGCCAGCAGCTCAAGCGGGACCTACAATGAGCAGTTCTTC
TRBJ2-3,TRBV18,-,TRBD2,CASSPPSGSFGDTQYF,TGTGCCAGCTCACCACCTAGCGGGAGCTTTGGGGATACGCAGTATTTT
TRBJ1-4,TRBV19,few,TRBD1,CASSRRQGANEKLFF,TGTGCCAGTAGTCGCAGACAGGGGGCTAATGAAAAACTGTTTTTT
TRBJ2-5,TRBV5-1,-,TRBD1,CASSSPPTGWETQYF,TGCGCCAGCAGCTCCCCGCCGACAGGGTGGGAGACCCAGTACTTC
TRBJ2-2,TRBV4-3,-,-,CASSQEEGAVRTGELFF,TGCGCCAGCAGCCAAGAGGAGGGGGCTGTTCGCACCGGGGAGCTGTTTTTT
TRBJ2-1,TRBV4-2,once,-,CASSQGHGGGDEQFF,TGTGCCAGCAGCCAAGGGCACGGAGGGGGGGATGAGCAGTTCTTC
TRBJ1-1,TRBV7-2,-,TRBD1,CASSSPRTGAAEAFF,TGTGCCAGCAGCTCTCCGCGGACAGGTGCAGCCGAAGCTTTCTTT
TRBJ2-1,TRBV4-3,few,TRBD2,CASSQDFVLAGYNEQFF,TGCGCCAGCAGCCAAGATTTTGTCCTAGCGGGATACAATGAGCAGTTCTTC
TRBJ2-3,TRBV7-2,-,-,CASRSGGAGTDTQYF,TGTGCCAGCAGATCGGGCGGGGCAGGCACAGATACGCAGTATTTT
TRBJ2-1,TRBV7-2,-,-,CASNRLHNEQFF,TGTGCCAGCAACCGACTTCACAATGAGCAGTTCTTC
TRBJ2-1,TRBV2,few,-,CASSEGLRSSYNEQFF,TGTGCCAGCAGTGAAGGTTTGCGGAGCTCCTACAATGAGCAGTTCTTC
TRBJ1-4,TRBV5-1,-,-,CASSFSGEAEKLFF,TGCGCCAGCAGCTTTTCCGGGGAGGCGGAAAAACTGTTTTTT
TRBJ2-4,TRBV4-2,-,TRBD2,CASSSVAGDQNIQYF,TGTGCCAGCAGCTCGGTTGCGGGAGATCAAAACATTCAGTACTTC
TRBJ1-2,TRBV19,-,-,CASSMGHVQNYYGYTF,TGTGCCAGTAGTATGGGGCATGTTCAGAATTACTATGGCTACACCTTC
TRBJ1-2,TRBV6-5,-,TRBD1,CASSITGADGYTF,TGTGCCAGCAGTATTACAGGGGCCGATGGCTACACCTTC
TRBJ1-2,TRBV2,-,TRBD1,CASSERGDRGYYANYGYTF,TGTGCCAGCAGCGAAAGGGGGGACAGGGGGTATTACGCCAACTATGGCTACACCTTC
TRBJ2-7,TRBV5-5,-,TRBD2,CASSLDAGDGSYEQYF,TGTGCCAGCAGCTTGGACGCGGGGGATGGCTCCTACGAGCAGTACTTC
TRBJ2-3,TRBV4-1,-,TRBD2,CASSQDRLAGGPGTDTQYF,TGCGCCAGCAGCCAAGATAGGCTAGCGGGAGGGCCGGGCACAGATACGCAGTATTTT
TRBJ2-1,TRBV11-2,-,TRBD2,CASEQLVRYAGEKMEFF,TGTGCCAGCGAGCAGCTTGTTCGATACGCGGGAGAGAAGATGGAGTTCTTC
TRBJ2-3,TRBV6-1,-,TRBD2,CASSEALPGGDTQYF,TGTGCCAGCAGTGAAGCGCTTCCGGGAGGTGATACGCAGTATTTT
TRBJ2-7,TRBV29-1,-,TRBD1,CSVMLGQASYEQYF,TGCAGCGTTATGCTTGGACAGGCTTCCTACGAGCAGTACTTC
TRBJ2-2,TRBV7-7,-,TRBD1,CASSSGGPGELFF,TGTGCTAGCAGCTCAGGGGGTCCCGGGGAGCTGTTTTTT
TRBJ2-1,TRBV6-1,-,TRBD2,CASSEQTSGRHEQFF,TGTGCCAGCAGTGAACAAACTAGCGGGAGGCATGAGCAGTTCTTC
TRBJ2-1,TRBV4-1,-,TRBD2,CASSHPGTSGYNEQFF,TGCGCCAGCAGCCATCCCGGGACTAGCGGTTACAATGAGCAGTTCTTC
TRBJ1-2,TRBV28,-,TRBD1,CASSVPGQAYPGGGYTF,TGTGCCAGCAGTGTCCCGGGACAGGCATACCCTGGTGGTGGCTACACCTTC
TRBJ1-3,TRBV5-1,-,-,CASSLVGRGGPGNTIYF,TGCGCCAGCAGCTTGGTGGGCAGGGGAGGGCCAGGAAACACCATATATTTT
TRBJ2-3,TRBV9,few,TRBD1,CASSSRGDRGSINTQYF,TGTGCCAGCAGCTCCCGAGGAGACAGGGGATCGATTAATACGCAGTATTTT
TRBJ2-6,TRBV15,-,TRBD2,CATSRDLPIAGEGTSGANVLTF,TGTGCCACCAGCAGAGATCTCCCTATAGCGGGAGAGGGAACCTCTGGGGCCAACGTCCTGACTTTC
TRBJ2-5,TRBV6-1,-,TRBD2,CASIRLAGPETQYF,TGTGCCAGCATCCGCCTAGCGGGCCCCGAGACCCAGTACTTC